These T cell receptor beta chains were read from a single sample in a study of blood T cells in healthy people across ages. TCRdb itself ran the 5' RACE reads through MiXCR, one entry per CDR3 protein. The table shows nearly 800,000 distinct CDR3 sequences, with approximately 53% occurring only once. What was sequenced was blood. All receptors derive from a man between 35 and 55 years old in good health. Both conserved end residues are part of each CDR3. Only part of the rows carry a size: once, few, many, or a class if the clone is expanded.

clone_size: few
j_call: TRBJ2-7
v_call: TRBV5-1
cdr3_aa: CASSLRGGTTEQYF

clone_size: -
j_call: TRBJ2-7
v_call: TRBV12-3/TRBV12-4
cdr3_aa: CASSLPGGPFNEQYF

clone_size: -
j_call: TRBJ2-2
v_call: TRBV10-3
cdr3_aa: CATTGLVGELFF

clone_size: -
j_call: TRBJ1-5
v_call: TRBV15
cdr3_aa: CATSRDGNSNQPQHF

clone_size: -
j_call: TRBJ1-2
v_call: TRBV20-1
cdr3_aa: CSASAGPNYGYTF

clone_size: -
j_call: TRBJ2-5
v_call: TRBV7-2
cdr3_aa: CASSRTSGDRKYQETQYF

clone_size: -
j_call: TRBJ1-1
v_call: TRBV9
cdr3_aa: CASSVSGRQAEAFF

clone_size: few
j_call: TRBJ2-7
v_call: TRBV7-2
cdr3_aa: CASSHHGTSGREQYF

clone_size: few
j_call: TRBJ2-3
v_call: TRBV7-2
cdr3_aa: CASSLRGGDTDTQYF

clone_size: -
j_call: -
v_call: TRBV12-3/TRBV12-4
cdr3_aa: CASRPTGFGETQYF

clone_size: few
j_call: TRBJ1-5
v_call: TRBV7-9
cdr3_aa: CASSSTGQPQHF

clone_size: once
j_call: TRBJ2-3
v_call: TRBV10-3
cdr3_aa: CATSPYGQQDTQYF

clone_size: -
j_call: TRBJ2-6
v_call: TRBV7-6
cdr3_aa: CASSPGTTPSGANVLTF

clone_size: -
j_call: TRBJ2-7
v_call: TRBV12-3/TRBV12-4
cdr3_aa: CAPLNRDRGDCDQYF

clone_size: -
j_call: TRBJ2-7
v_call: TRBV7-9
cdr3_aa: CASEGMNEQYF

clone_size: -
j_call: -
v_call: TRBV6-5
cdr3_aa: CASNVWREGNNEQYF

clone_size: -
j_call: TRBJ2-6
v_call: TRBV20-1
cdr3_aa: CSARVPGEVGANVLTF

clone_size: -
j_call: -
v_call: TRBV19
cdr3_aa: CASSIDGGLQETQYF

clone_size: many
j_call: TRBJ2-5
v_call: TRBV4-3
cdr3_aa: CASSQSDRAVNEQYF

clone_size: many
j_call: TRBJ2-1
v_call: TRBV5-1
cdr3_aa: CASSLGPNNEQFF

clone_size: -
j_call: TRBJ2-3
v_call: TRBV4-1
cdr3_aa: CASSQPAPGGSNTDTQYF

clone_size: -
j_call: TRBJ2-7
v_call: TRBV27
cdr3_aa: CASSPDGNPSYEQYF

clone_size: -
j_call: TRBJ2-7
v_call: TRBV7-2
cdr3_aa: CASSLGLRRISSYEQYF